This TCR beta chain was documented in a study of T cell responses to AZD1222 COVID-19 vaccine. The table came from immunoSEQ multiplex PCR; TCRdb's copy has only in-frame clones and leaves some out. The data contain fewer than 95,000 clones, about 89% of them singletons. In germline, CDR1 is GTSNPN, CDR2 SVGIG (reference sequence). V lost 0 bases and J 13 bases, leaving 15 bases between the germline ends. The CDR3 runs 12 residues. The sequence derives from an adult who received the AZD1222 COVID-19 vaccine. This material consisted of peripheral blood, taken 28 days after the second AZD1222 dose. V is TRBV30 and J is TRBJ1-2; D ambiguous. Written as DNA, the CDR3 is TGTGCCTGGAGTGTATCCGTGGGAGAGAGCACCTTC. Its translation: CAWSVSVGESTF.